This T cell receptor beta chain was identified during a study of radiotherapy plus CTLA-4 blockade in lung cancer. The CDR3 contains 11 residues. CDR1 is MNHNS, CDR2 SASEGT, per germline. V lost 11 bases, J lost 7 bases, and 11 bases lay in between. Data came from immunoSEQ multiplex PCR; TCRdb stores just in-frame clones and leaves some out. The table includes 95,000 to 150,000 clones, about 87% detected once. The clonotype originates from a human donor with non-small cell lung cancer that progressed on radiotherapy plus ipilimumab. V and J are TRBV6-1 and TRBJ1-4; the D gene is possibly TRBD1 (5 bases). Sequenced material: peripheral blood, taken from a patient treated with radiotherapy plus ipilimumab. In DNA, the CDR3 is TGTGCCCGGGGGATCGGTGAAAAACTGTTTTTT. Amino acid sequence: CARGIGEKLFF.